Listed here is a single TCR beta chain. Clones were sequenced by immunoSEQ multiplex PCR, and TCRdb holds only the in-frame ones, with some missing. The sample carries around 250,000 clones, 80% to 85% recorded once. The data originate from a study of blood T cell repertoires in COVID-19. About the study: The cDNA or gDNA used as material had been derived from T cells, B-cell-depleted T cells, or PBMCs.

Trimming removed 0 bases from V and 1 base from J, with 12 bases in between. CDR1 is KGHSH, CDR2 LQKENI, per germline. This CDR3 region has 16 residues. Recovery meant two consecutive negative NP/OP PCR tests, professional clearance, or resolved symptoms. The sequence was obtained from a man in his forties or fifties who had recovered from COVID-19. The chain is built from TRBV18 and TRBJ1-1; possibly TRBD1 for D (6 bases). Sequences were obtained from PBMCs or T cells enriched from blood (not recorded which). The CDR3 DNA reads as TGTGCCAGCTCACCACCGGCGCAGGGGTGGAACACTGAAGCTTTCTTT. This translates into CASSPPAQGWNTEAFF.